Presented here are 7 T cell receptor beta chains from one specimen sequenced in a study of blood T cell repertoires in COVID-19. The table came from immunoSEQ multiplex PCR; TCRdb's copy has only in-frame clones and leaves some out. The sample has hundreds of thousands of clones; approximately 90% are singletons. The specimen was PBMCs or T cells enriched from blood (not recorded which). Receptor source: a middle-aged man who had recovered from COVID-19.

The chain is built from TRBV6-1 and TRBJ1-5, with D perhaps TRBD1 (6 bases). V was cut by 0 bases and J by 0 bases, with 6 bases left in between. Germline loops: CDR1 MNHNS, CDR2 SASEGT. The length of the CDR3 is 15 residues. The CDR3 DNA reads TGTGCCAGCAGTGAAGCCAGGGGTAGCAATCAGCCCCAGCATTTT. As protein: CASSEARGSNQPQHF.

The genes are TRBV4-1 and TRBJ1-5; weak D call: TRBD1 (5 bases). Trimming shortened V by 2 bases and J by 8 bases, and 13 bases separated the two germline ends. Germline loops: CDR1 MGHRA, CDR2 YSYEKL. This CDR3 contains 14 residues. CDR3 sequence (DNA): TGCGCCAGCAGCCAAACCGGGACGGGGGAGCCCCAGCATTTT. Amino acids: CASSQTGTGEPQHF.

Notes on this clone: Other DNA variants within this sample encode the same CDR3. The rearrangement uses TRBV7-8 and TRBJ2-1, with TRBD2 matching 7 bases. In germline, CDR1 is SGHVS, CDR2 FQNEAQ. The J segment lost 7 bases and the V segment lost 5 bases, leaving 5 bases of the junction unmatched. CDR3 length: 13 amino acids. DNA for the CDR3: TGTGCCAGCAGCCGACTAGCTGGTAATGAGCAGTTCTTC. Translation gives CASSRLAGNEQFF.

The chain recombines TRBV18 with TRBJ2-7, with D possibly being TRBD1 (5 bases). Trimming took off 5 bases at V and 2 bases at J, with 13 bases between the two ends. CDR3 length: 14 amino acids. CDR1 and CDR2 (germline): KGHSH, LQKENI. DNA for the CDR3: TGTGCCAGCTCATTGTCAGGGATAGCCTACGAGCAGTACTTC. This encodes CASSLSGIAYEQYF.

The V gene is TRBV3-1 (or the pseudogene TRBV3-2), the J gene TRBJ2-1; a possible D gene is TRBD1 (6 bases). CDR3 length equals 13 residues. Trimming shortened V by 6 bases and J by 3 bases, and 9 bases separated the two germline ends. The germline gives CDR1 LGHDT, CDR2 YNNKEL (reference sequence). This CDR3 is CASSRDIYNEQFF. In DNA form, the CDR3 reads TGTGCCAGCAGTCGGGACATCTACAATGAGCAGTTCTTC.

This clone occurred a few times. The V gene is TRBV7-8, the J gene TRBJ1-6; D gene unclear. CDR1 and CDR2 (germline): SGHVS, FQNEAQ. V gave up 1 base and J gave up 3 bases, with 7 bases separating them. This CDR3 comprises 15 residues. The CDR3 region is CASSLEQNYNSPLHF. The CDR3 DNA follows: TGTGCCAGCAGCTTAGAACAGAACTATAATTCACCCCTCCACTTT.

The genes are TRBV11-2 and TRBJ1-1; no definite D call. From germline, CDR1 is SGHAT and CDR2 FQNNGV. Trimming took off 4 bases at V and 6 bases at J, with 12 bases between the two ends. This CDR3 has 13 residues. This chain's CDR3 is CASSSTSAAEAFF. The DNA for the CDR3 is TGTGCCAGCAGCTCAACATCCGCCGCTGAAGCTTTCTTT.